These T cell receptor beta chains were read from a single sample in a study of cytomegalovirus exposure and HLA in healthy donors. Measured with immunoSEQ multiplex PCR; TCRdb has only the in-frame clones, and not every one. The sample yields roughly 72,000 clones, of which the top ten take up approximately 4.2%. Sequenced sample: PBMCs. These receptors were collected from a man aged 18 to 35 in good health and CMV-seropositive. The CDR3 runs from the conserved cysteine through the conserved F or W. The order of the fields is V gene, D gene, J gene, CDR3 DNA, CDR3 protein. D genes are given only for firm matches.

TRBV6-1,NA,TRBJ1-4,TGTGCCAGCAGGGAGGCGTACGGTTACAATGAAAAACTGTTTTTT,CASREAYGYNEKLFF
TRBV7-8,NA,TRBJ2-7,TGTGCCAGCAGCTTTCCCAATGCCTACGAGCAGTACTTC,CASSFPNAYEQYF
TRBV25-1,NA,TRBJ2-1,TGTGCCAGCATGGGGTATTCTAGGGGGGGTGAGCAGTTCTTC,CASMGYSRGGEQFF
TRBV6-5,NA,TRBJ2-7,TGTGCCAGCAGGCCACAGGAAATAAGCTCCTACGAGCAGTACTTC,CASRPQEISSYEQYF
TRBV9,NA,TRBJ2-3,TGTGCCAGCAGCCTCGCCGTGGGGGCGGATACGCAGTATTTT,CASSLAVGADTQYF
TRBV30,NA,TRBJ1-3,TGTGCCTGGACGGGCTCTGGAAACACCATATATTTT,CAWTGSGNTIYF
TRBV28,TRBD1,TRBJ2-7,TGTGCCAGCAGTTTAGGGGACAGGGTCTCGGAAGAGCAGTACTTC,CASSLGDRVSEEQYF
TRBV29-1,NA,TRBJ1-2,TGCAGCGGGGGAGAGGGAGAGAACTATGGCTACACCTTC,CSGGEGENYGYTF
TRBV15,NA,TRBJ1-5,TGTGCCACCAGCATGTCCCGCGGGTATCAGCCCCAGCATTTT,CATSMSRGYQPQHF
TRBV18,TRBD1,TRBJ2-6,TGTGCCAGCTCACCCTGGACAGGGGGCCTAGGGGCCAACGTCCTGACTTTC,CASSPWTGGLGANVLTF
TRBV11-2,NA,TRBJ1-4,TGTGCCAGCAGCTTACAACCGGCAACTAATGAAAAACTGTTTTTT,CASSLQPATNEKLFF
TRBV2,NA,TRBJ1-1,TGTGCCAGCAGTGAATTAGGGGCTAACACTGAAGCTTTCTTT,CASSELGANTEAFF
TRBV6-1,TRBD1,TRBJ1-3,TGTGCCAGCAGGACAGGGGGGTTCTCTGGAAACACCATATATTTT,CASRTGGFSGNTIYF
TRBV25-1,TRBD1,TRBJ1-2,TGTGCCAGCAGTGAACCCAATCCGGGACAGGGAAGGAACTATGGCTACACCTTC,CASSEPNPGQGRNYGYTF
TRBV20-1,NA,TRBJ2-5,TGCAGTGGGACAGAGCAAGAGACCCAGTACTTC,CSGTEQETQYF
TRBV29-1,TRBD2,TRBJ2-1,TGCACGACCGGGGGGGGCTTGGTAGATGAGCAGTTCTTC,CTTGGGLVDEQFF
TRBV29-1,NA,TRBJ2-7,TGCAGCGTTAGGCGGCAGGGCTCCTACGAGCAGTACTTC,CSVRRQGSYEQYF
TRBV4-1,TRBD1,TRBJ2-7,TGCGCCAGCTGCGACCCTGGACAGGGGGTCCACGAGCAGTACTTC,CASCDPGQGVHEQYF
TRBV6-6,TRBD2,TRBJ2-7,TGTGCCAGCAGTTATGAGGCTAGCGGTTCCTACGAGCAGTACTTC,CASSYEASGSYEQYF
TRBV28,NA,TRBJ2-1,TGTGCCAGCAGTACCGGGGGAAGCTCCTACAATGAGCAGTTCTTC,CASSTGGSSYNEQFF